The 31 T cell receptor beta chains listed next were all sequenced from one sample in a study of response to subunit inactivated influenza vaccine (dated by TCRdb to between 2017 and 2018). Library generation was performed with RT-PCR. Sequencing instrument: Illumina HiSeq 2500. TCRdb itself trimmed the public reads at Q25 with fastp, ran MiXCR and retained productive beta chains. All rows with the same CDR3 protein become a single entry with the most common DNA and genes. Counted in this sample were around 250,000 distinct CDR3 sequences; more than 9% of them appeared once. The ten largest clones take up 7.8% of the sample. The sample consisted of non-naive T cells sorted from PBMCs, taken 14 days before vaccination. This sample's cell subset or site label indicates: memory T cell fraction. The origin of the receptors is a man aged 50 to 60 who received an inactivated influenza vaccine. Donor details come from another sample of the same person, matched by shared clones.

The sample holds a few counts of this clonotype. This chain connects TRBV5-1 to TRBJ2-5; perhaps TRBD1 as D (6 bases). The V gene lost 4 bases and the J gene lost 2 bases, with 15 bases spanning the gap. Germline-derived CDR1 and CDR2 are SGHRS and YFSETQ. The CDR3 spans 15 residues. The CDR3 nucleotides read TGCGCCAGCAGCCAGTCCTTAACAGGGCAAGAGACCCAGTACTTC. Translated, it gives CASSQSLTGQETQYF.

The sample holds many counts of this clonotype. The chain couples TRBV12-3 or TRBV12-4 to TRBJ1-1; D is unclear. Trimming left V 6 bases short and J 0 bases short, with 8 bases between. This CDR3 spans 13 amino acids. The CDR3 DNA reads TGTGCCAGCAGCTTGGGATTGAACACTGAAGCTTTCTTT. Its translation is CASSLGLNTEAFF.

The V and J genes are TRBV6-2 or TRBV6-3 and TRBJ2-1, with TRBD2 matching 7 bases. This CDR3 has 14 amino acids. Germline V gene data show CDR1 as MNHEY and CDR2 as SVGEGT. The V and J ends lost 4 bases and 9 bases, in that order; junction bases with no gene match: 9. CDR3 nucleotides: TGTGCCAGCAGTTCCAGCGGGAAGAATGGTGAGCAGTTCTTC. It is translated as CASSSSGKNGEQFF.

This clonotype occurred a few times. The rearrangement links TRBV11-2 to TRBJ1-1; 8 bases are a match to TRBD1. Germline CDR1 reads SGHAT; CDR2 reads FQNNGV. V trimming: 3 bases; J trimming: 0 bases; junction bases outside the gene matches: 12. The CDR3 is 18 amino acids. CDR3 sequence reads: CASSFRSQGARVNTEAFF. The CDR3 DNA is TGTGCCAGCAGCTTCAGGTCGCAGGGGGCTCGGGTGAACACTGAAGCTTTCTTT. Using reference TRBV11-2 and TRBJ1-1 for the parts outside the CDR3, the full variable domain is EAGVAQSPRYKIIEKRQSVAFWCNPISGHATLYWYQQILGQGPKLLIQFQNNGVVDDSQLPKDRFSAERLKGVDSTLKIQPAKLEDSAVYLCASSFRSQGARVNTEAFFGQGTRLTVV.

This clonotype was seen a few times. The rearrangement uses TRBV4-3 and TRBJ2-1; D possibly corresponds to TRBD1 (6 bases). The V gene's germline CDR1 is LGHNA and CDR2 YSLEER. V lost 5 bases and J 8 bases, leaving 10 bases between the germline ends. This CDR3 comprises 12 residues. Here the CDR3 DNA reads TGCGCCAGCAGCTCAGGGGTACATGAGCAGTTCTTC. It codes for CASSSGVHEQFF.

This clonotype has just a few counts. The genes are TRBV10-3 and TRBJ2-1, with D hard to call. This CDR3 is 12 amino acids long. Germline V gene sequence: CDR1 ENHRY, CDR2 SYGVKD. Trimming took 4 bases from V and 6 from J, leaving 7 bases between them. CDR3 amino acids: CAISASGNEQFF. The CDR3 region has the DNA TGTGCCATCAGTGCGAGTGGCAATGAGCAGTTCTTC.

A few counts support this clonotype. The rearrangement joins TRBV7-9 to TRBJ2-5; 10 bases map to TRBD1. CDR1 and CDR2 from the germline V gene are SEHNR and FQNEAQ (reference sequence). The junction had 4 bases not matched to a gene; V was cut back by 4 bases and J by 5 bases. The CDR3 runs to 14 residues. CDR3 region: CASSWRQGAETQYF. The CDR3 DNA reads TGTGCCAGCAGCTGGAGACAGGGGGCGGAGACCCAGTACTTC.

The CDR3 DNA reads TGTGCCAGCTCAGCGTCGGGACAGAGCTCCTACAATGAGCAGTTCTTC. Translating gives CASSASGQSSYNEQFF. The chain joins TRBV18 to TRBJ2-1; TRBD1 matches at 7 bases. The CDR3 spans 16 residues. Germline V lookup: CDR1 KGHSH, CDR2 LQKENI. The V and J ends lost 5 bases and 0 bases, in that order; junction bases with no gene match: 7.

This clonotype was counted many times. The rearrangement links TRBV6-2 or TRBV6-3 to TRBJ2-7; 7 nucleotides match TRBD2. The CDR3 contains 16 residues. Germline V lookup: CDR1 MNHEY, CDR2 SVGEGT. Unmatched junction bases numbered 14, after V lost 6 bases and J lost 3 bases. The CDR3 here is CASSQIVLQRDYEQYF. CDR3 nucleotide sequence: TGTGCCAGCAGCCAAATCGTTCTCCAGCGGGACTACGAGCAGTACTTC.

The V and J genes are TRBV7-6 and TRBJ2-7; perhaps TRBD2 as D (6 bases). This CDR3 has 13 residues. The V gene lost 5 bases and the J gene lost 4 bases, with 12 bases spanning the gap. CDR1 is SGHVS, CDR2 FNYEAQ, per germline. CDR3 amino acids: CASSPRTKYEQYF. CDR3 sequence (DNA): TGTGCCAGCAGCCCAAGGACTAAATACGAGCAGTACTTC.

V is TRBV6-1 and J is TRBJ2-2; 10 bases align to TRBD1. This CDR3 comprises 15 residues. J was trimmed by 5 bases and V by 7 bases; bases with no gene match: 7. The germline CDR1 and CDR2 sequences are MNHNS and SASEGT. The CDR3 spells CASTPGTGVTGELFF. As DNA, the CDR3 is TGTGCCAGCACCCCAGGGACAGGGGTAACCGGGGAGCTGTTTTTT.

This clonotype occurred many times. The rearrangement joins TRBV29-1 to TRBJ2-5, with 8 bases fitting TRBD1. The CDR3 length is 15 residues. CDR1 and CDR2 from the germline V gene are SQVTM and ANQGSEA. V shed 4 bases, J shed 5 bases, and the junction held 12 bases outside the gene matches. The CDR3 loop is CSVGTGQGAGETQYF. CDR3 DNA sequence: TGCAGCGTTGGAACGGGTCAGGGGGCTGGGGAGACCCAGTACTTC.

The sample holds a few counts of this clonotype. V is TRBV20-1 and J is TRBJ2-1; 10 nucleotides match TRBD2. This CDR3 contains 12 residues. The V and J ends lost 6 bases and 9 bases, in that order; junction bases with no gene match: 5. CDR1 is DFQATT, CDR2 SNEGSKA, per germline (reference sequence). DNA for the CDR3: TGCAGTGCACGAGCGGGAGGGTTTGAGCAGTTCTTC. Amino acid sequence: CSARAGGFEQFF.

This clonotype has a count of ten or more. The chain couples TRBV2 to TRBJ2-1, with 10 bases fitting TRBD2. The CDR3 totals 15 residues. V shed 7 bases and J 9 bases; nucleotides not matched to a gene: 12. CDR1 and CDR2 (germline): SNHLY, FYNNEI. This chain's CDR3 is CASTQESGRAGEQFF. CDR3 DNA sequence: TGTGCCAGCACCCAGGAGAGCGGGAGGGCCGGTGAGCAGTTCTTC.

The rearrangement uses TRBV9 and TRBJ2-2; D assignment may be TRBD1 or TRBD2 (5 bases each). Germline-derived CDR1 and CDR2 are SGDLS and YYNGEE. Trimming removed 0 bases at V and 7 bases at J, with 10 bases between. The CDR3 length is 14 residues. The CDR3: CASSVGSGSGELFF. CDR3 nucleotide sequence: TGTGCCAGCAGCGTAGGGTCAGGGAGCGGGGAGCTGTTTTTT.

This clonotype was seen at least ten times. The chain recombines TRBV29-1 with TRBJ2-5, with TRBD2 as a possible D gene (6 bases). The germline CDR1 and CDR2 sequences are SQVTM and ANQGSEA. V was cut by 4 bases and J by 4 bases, with 16 bases left in between. This CDR3 is built from 14 residues. The CDR3, as DNA: TGCAGCGTTGGCCCCTCGGCGGGGAGAGAGACCCAGTACTTC. It codes for CSVGPSAGRETQYF.

This clonotype was seen ten or more times. The V and J genes are TRBV3-1 and TRBJ2-1; the match to TRBD1 covers 11 bases. The junction had 12 bases not matched to a gene; V was cut back by 0 bases and J by 8 bases. Per germline, CDR1 LGHDT and CDR2 YNNKEL (reference sequence). The CDR3 totals 18 residues. The CDR3 loop reads CASSQDLPGQGAWDEQFF. In DNA, the CDR3 is TGTGCCAGCAGCCAAGATCTACCTGGACAGGGGGCGTGGGATGAGCAGTTCTTC.

This clonotype was counted between two and nine times. The chain employs TRBV12-3 or TRBV12-4 and TRBJ2-5; D not resolved. The germline V and J ends were trimmed by 2 bases and 7 bases, with 8 bases remaining between them. This CDR3 region has 12 residues. CDR3 region: CASSLTTGTQYF. The CDR3 DNA reads as TGTGCCAGCAGTTTAACCACGGGGACCCAGTACTTC.

This clonotype was seen at least ten times. The V gene is TRBV6-5, the J gene TRBJ2-7; D is unclear. Germline CDR1 reads MNHEY; CDR2 reads SVGAGI. There are 16 residues in the CDR3. Trimming removed 2 bases from V and 4 bases from J, with 18 bases in between. CDR3: CASSYVRAVPPYEQYF. CDR3 bases: TGTGCCAGCAGTTACGTACGTGCGGTACCCCCTTACGAGCAGTACTTC.

The rearrangement joins TRBV5-1 to TRBJ1-3; D is unresolved. There are 16 residues in the CDR3. Germline CDR1 and CDR2: SGHRS and YFSETQ. The ends were cut back, 3 bases at V and 0 bases at J, with 13 bases in the middle. CDR3 amino acids: CASSSSDRSSGNTIYF. Here the CDR3 DNA reads TGCGCCAGCAGCTCGTCGGACCGCTCCTCTGGAAACACCATATATTTT.

CDR3 nucleotides: TGTGCCAGCAGTGGTTGGCGGAGTTTTTATAGCAATCAGCCCCAGCATTTT. This sequence encodes CASSGWRSFYSNQPQHF. The chain uses TRBV6-1 and TRBJ1-5; D gene ambiguous. This CDR3 region has 17 residues. Germline V gene lookup returns CDR1 MNHNS and CDR2 SASEGT. V was trimmed by 4 bases and J by 0 bases, leaving 16 bases between them.

This clonotype was seen only a few times. In DNA form, the CDR3 reads TGTGCCAGCCGACGGGGAATAGGGCCAAATTCACCCCTCCACTTT. This gives the protein CASRRGIGPNSPLHF. The rearrangement links TRBV28 to TRBJ1-6; no definite D call. V gave up 8 bases and J gave up 7 bases, with 18 bases separating them. Germline CDR1 MDHEN, CDR2 SYDVKM. The CDR3 runs 15 residues.

There are a few counts of this clonotype. The chain employs TRBV4-3 and TRBJ2-3, with D possibly TRBD2 on 7 matching bases. Germline V gene data show CDR1 as LGHNA and CDR2 as YSLEER. CDR3 length equals 16 residues. The ends were cut back, 1 base at V and 1 base at J, with 12 bases in the middle. The CDR3 spells CASSQGAGAGTDTQYF. In nucleotides, the CDR3 is TGCGCCAGCAGCCAAGGGGCGGGGGCTGGCACAGATACGCAGTATTTT.

This clonotype has a count of ten or more. The chain links TRBV7-2 to TRBJ2-1; D call uncertain. The CDR3 contains 15 residues. Trimming took 1 base from V and 4 from J, leaving 11 bases between them. Germline-derived CDR1 and CDR2 are SGHTA and FQGNSA. The CDR3 nucleotides are TGTGCCAGCAGCTTAGGCGAGACCCTTTACAATGAGCAGTTCTTC. This encodes CASSLGETLYNEQFF.

This clonotype was found a few times. The gene calls are TRBV5-5 and TRBJ2-7, with D possibly TRBD2 on 5 matching bases. The CDR3 extends over 15 amino acids. Germline lookup yields CDR1 SGHKS and CDR2 YYEKEE (reference sequence). V was pared by 0 bases and J by 0 bases, with 10 bases between. The CDR3 here is CASSLGLAVSYEQYF. For the CDR3, the DNA is TGTGCCAGCAGCTTGGGGCTAGCAGTCTCCTACGAGCAGTACTTC.

This clonotype was observed a few times. CDR3 region: CASSLEQEDNEQFF. CDR3 nucleotide sequence: TGTGCCAGCAGCTTAGAACAGGAGGACAATGAGCAGTTCTTC. The rearrangement uses TRBV7-9 and TRBJ2-1; D assignment may be TRBD1 or TRBD2 (5 bases each). The germline V and J ends were trimmed by 1 base and 5 bases, with 9 bases remaining between them. CDR1 and CDR2 (germline): SEHNR, FQNEAQ (reference sequence). The CDR3 sequence is 14 residues long.

The count of this clonotype is one. This sequence joins TRBV20-1 and TRBJ2-3; 8 positions agree with TRBD2. The junction had 16 bases not matched to a gene; V was cut back by 3 bases and J by 2 bases. The CDR3 spans 18 residues. CDR1 is DFQATT, CDR2 SNEGSKA, per germline (reference sequence). The CDR3 nucleotides are TGCAGTGCTAGGCTGCAGGGAATTAGCGGGGCCCACACAGATACGCAGTATTTT. This codes for CSARLQGISGAHTDTQYF.

V is TRBV12-3 or TRBV12-4 and J is TRBJ2-7; 7 bases map to TRBD2. Trimming removed 6 bases from V and 3 bases from J; junction bases left unmatched: 8. CDR3 length: 14 amino acids. In nucleotides, the CDR3 is TGTGCCAGCAGCCCGGAGAGGGACTACTACGAGCAGTACTTC. Protein sequence: CASSPERDYYEQYF.

This clonotype was seen ten or more times. J is TRBJ2-7 and V is TRBV20-1; 8 bases match TRBD2. V shed 5 bases, J shed 2 bases, and the junction held 8 bases outside the gene matches. This CDR3 is built from 14 residues. Germline V gives CDR1 DFQATT, CDR2 SNEGSKA (reference sequence). The CDR3 DNA is TGCAGTGCTGGACTAGCTACCTTAACCTACGAGCAGTACTTC. It yields the protein CSAGLATLTYEQYF.

This clonotype has just a few counts. The chain has TRBV11-2 and TRBJ2-2; the match to TRBD2 covers 10 bases. CDR3 length: 16 residues. V was clipped by 3 bases and J by 4 bases; unmatched bases: 5. The germline V gene has CDR1 SGHAT and CDR2 FQNNGV. The DNA for the CDR3 is TGTGCCAGCAGCTTCAGAGCGGGGGGGAGCACCGGGGAGCTGTTTTTT. It yields the protein CASSFRAGGSTGELFF.

V gene TRBV20-1 combines with J gene TRBJ1-5, with TRBD1 as a possible D gene (6 bases). There are 13 residues in the CDR3. The V gene's germline CDR1 is DFQATT and CDR2 SNEGSKA (reference sequence). Trimming took 3 bases from V and 0 from J, leaving 6 bases between them. CDR3 DNA: TGCAGTGCTAGGGGACATAGCAATCAGCCCCAGCATTTT. Amino acids: CSARGHSNQPQHF.